Given below is one TCR beta chain in context. The V gene's germline CDR1 is GTSNPN and CDR2 SVGIG (reference sequence). V lost 1 base and J lost 4, with 10 bases in between. The CDR3 spans 14 residues. The data were obtained in a study of T cell responses to AZD1222 COVID-19 vaccine. Data came from immunoSEQ multiplex PCR; TCRdb stores just in-frame clones and leaves some out. In the table there are 110,000 to 150,000 clones, over 90% of which are singletons. This receptor was taken from an adult in good health. Sample: peripheral blood, taken on day 0 of AZD1222 vaccination. J is TRBJ1-4 and V is TRBV30; D is perhaps TRBD1 (6 bases). The CDR3 region is CAWSGDNNNEKLFF. For the CDR3, the DNA is TGTGCCTGGAGTGGGGACAACAATAATGAAAAACTGTTTTTT.